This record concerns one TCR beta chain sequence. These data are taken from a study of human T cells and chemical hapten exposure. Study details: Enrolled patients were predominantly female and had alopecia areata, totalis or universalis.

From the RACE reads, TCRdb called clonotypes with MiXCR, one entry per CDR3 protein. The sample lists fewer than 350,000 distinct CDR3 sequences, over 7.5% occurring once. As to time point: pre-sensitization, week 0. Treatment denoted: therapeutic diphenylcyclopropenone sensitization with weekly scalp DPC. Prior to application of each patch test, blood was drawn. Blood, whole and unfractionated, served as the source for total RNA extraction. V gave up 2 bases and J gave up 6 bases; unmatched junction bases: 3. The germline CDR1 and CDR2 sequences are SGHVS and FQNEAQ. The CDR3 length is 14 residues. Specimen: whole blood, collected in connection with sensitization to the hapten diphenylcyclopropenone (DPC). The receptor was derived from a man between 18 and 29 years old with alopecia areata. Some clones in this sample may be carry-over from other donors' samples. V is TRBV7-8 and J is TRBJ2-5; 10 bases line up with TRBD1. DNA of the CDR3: TGTGCCAGCAGCTTACGGGACAGGGGAAAGACCCAGTACTTC. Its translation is CASSLRDRGKTQYF. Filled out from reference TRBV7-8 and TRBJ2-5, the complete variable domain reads GAGVSQSPRYKVAKRGQDVALRCDPISGHVSLFWYQQALGQGPEFLTYFQNEAQLDKSGLPSDRFFAERPEGSVSTLKIQRTQQEDSAVYLCASSLRDRGKTQYFGPGTRLLVL.